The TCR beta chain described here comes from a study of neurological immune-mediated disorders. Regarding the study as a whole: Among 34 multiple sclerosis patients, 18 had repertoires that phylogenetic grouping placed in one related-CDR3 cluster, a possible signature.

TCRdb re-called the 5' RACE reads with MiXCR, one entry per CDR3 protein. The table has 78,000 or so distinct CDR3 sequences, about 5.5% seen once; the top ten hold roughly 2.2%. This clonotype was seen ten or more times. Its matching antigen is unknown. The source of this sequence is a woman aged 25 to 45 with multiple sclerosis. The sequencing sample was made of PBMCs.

In nucleotides, the CDR3 is TGTGCCACCAGTGATTTGGACAGGGGGATGGGAGACATTCAGTACTTC. This encodes CATSDLDRGMGDIQYF. The rearrangement joins TRBV24-1 to TRBJ2-4; 9 bases agree with TRBD1. This CDR3 has 16 amino acids. J gave up 8 bases and V 0 bases, and 7 bases lay outside the gene matches. The germline gives CDR1 KGHDR, CDR2 SFDVKD.